The 4 T cell receptor beta chains below come from one sample, sequenced in a study of blood T cells in healthy people across ages. A second PCR, run for about 7 to 11 cycles, used a sample-barcoded 5' primer plus a J-beta primer mix. MiXCR, applied by TCRdb to the 5' RACE reads, yields one record per CDR3 protein. The table has about 1.8 million distinct CDR3 sequences, around half seen once; the top ten hold more than 2%. The material sequenced was blood. These TCRs come from a woman in her thirties or forties in good health.

This rearrangement joins TRBV9 to TRBJ1-1; a weak D match, TRBD1 (5 bases). V lost 2 bases and J lost 8, with 13 bases in between. There are 13 residues in the CDR3. Germline CDR1 SGDLS, CDR2 YYNGEE. Here the CDR3 reads CASSVLPEGEAFF. CDR3 nucleotide sequence: TGTGCCAGCAGCGTGCTTCCGGAGGGGGAAGCTTTCTTT.

The sample holds a few counts of this clonotype. The chain recombines TRBV27 with TRBJ2-5; TRBD1 matches at 9 bases. This CDR3 has 15 residues. The V gene end was trimmed by 5 bases and the J gene end by 5 bases; junction bases not matched to a gene: 9. Per germline, CDR1 MNHEY and CDR2 SMNVEV (reference sequence). CDR3 sequence (DNA): TGTGCCAGCAGTCCTGGGACAGGGAGGGGGGAGACCCAGTACTTC. Translation: CASSPGTGRGETQYF.

The genes are TRBV6-5 and TRBJ1-6; D is unresolved. The CDR3 sequence is 15 residues long. The V gene's germline CDR1 is MNHEY and CDR2 SVGAGI. Trimming stripped 1 base from V and 7 bases from J, with 11 bases between. The CDR3 nucleotides read TGTGCCAGCAGTTACTTCCGTTCCGTGAATTCACCCCTCCACTTT. The encoded protein is CASSYFRSVNSPLHF.

The chain joins TRBV10-3 to TRBJ1-1; D is undetermined. Germline CDR1 reads ENHRY; CDR2 reads SYGVKD. V was clipped by 6 bases and J by 1 base, with 3 bases between them. This CDR3 spans 11 amino acids. CDR3 sequence reads: CAIRRNTEAFF. In DNA, the CDR3 is TGTGCCATCAGGAGGAACACTGAAGCTTTCTTT.